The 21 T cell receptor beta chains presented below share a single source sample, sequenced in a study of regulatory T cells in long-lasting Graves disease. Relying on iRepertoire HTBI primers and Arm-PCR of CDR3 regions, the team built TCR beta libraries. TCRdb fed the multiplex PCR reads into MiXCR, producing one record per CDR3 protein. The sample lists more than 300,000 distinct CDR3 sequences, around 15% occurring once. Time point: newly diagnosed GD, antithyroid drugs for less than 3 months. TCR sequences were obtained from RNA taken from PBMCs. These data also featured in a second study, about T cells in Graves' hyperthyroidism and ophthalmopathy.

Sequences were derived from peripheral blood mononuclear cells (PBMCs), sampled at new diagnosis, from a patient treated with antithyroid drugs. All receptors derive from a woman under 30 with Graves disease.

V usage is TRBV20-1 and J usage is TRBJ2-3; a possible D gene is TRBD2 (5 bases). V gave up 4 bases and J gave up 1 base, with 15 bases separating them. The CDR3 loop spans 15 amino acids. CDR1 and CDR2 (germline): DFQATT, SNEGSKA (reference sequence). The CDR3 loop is CSAIHARGGTDTQYF. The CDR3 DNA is TGCAGTGCTATACACGCCCGGGGAGGCACAGATACGCAGTATTTT.

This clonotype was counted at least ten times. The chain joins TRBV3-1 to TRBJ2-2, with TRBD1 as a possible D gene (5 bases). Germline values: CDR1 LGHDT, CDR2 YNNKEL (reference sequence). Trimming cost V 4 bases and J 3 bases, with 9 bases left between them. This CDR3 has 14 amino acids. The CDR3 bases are TGTGCCAGCAGCCCACTCAGGGACACCGGGGAGCTGTTTTTT. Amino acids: CASSPLRDTGELFF.

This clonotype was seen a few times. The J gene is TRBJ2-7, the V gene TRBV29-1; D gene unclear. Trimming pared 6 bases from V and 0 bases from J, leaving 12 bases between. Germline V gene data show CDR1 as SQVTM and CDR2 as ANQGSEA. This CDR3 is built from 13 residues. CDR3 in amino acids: CSVTQLLSYEQYF. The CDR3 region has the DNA TGCAGCGTCACACAGTTGCTCTCCTACGAGCAGTACTTC.

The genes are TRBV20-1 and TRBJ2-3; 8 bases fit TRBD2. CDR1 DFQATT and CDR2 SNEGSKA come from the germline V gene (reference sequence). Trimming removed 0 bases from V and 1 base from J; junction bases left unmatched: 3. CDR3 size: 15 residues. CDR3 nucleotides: TGCAGTGCTAGAGATCAGGGACTAGGCACAGATACGCAGTATTTT. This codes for CSARDQGLGTDTQYF.

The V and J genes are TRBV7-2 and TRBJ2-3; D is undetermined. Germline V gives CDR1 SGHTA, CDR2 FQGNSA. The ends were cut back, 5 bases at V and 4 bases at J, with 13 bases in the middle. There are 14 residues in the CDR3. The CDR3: CASSPLSVADTQYF. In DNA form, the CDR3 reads TGTGCCAGCAGCCCGCTTTCAGTGGCAGATACGCAGTATTTT.

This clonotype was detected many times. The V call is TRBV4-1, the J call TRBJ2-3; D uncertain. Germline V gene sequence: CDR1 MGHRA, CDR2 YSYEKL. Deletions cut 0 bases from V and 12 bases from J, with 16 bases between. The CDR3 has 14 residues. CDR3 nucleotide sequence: TGCGCCAGCAGCCAAGAAAATCCGCTAGATGAACAGTATTTT. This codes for CASSQENPLDEQYF.

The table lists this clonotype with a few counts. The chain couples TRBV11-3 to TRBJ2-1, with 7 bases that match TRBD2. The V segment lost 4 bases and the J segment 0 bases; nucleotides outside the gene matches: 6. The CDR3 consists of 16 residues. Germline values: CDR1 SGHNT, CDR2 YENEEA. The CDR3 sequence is CASSSRWEGSYNEQFF. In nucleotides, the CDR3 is TGTGCCAGCAGCTCTCGGTGGGAGGGCTCCTACAATGAGCAGTTCTTC. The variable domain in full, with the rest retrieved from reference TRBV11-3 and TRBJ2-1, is EAGVVQSPRYKIIEKKQPVAFWCNPISGHNTLYWYLQNLGQGPELLIRYENEEAVDDSQLPKDRFSAERLKGVDSTLKIQPAELGDSAVYLCASSSRWEGSYNEQFFGPGTRLTVL.

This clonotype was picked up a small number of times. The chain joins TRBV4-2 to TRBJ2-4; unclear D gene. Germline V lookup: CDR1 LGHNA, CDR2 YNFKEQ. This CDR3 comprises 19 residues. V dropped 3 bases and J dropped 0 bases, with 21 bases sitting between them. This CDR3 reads CASSHPPRLEDLAKNIQYF. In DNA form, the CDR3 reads TGTGCCAGCAGCCATCCCCCTCGACTCGAGGACCTAGCCAAAAACATTCAGTACTTC.

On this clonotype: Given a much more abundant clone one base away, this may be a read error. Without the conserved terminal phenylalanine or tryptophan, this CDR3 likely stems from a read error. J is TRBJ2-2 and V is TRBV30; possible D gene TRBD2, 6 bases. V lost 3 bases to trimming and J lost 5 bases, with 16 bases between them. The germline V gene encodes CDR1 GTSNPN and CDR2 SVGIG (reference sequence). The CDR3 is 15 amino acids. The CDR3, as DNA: TGTGCCTGGAGACATGGACTACTACAAACCGGGGAGCTGTTTTCT. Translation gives CAWRHGLLQTGELFS.

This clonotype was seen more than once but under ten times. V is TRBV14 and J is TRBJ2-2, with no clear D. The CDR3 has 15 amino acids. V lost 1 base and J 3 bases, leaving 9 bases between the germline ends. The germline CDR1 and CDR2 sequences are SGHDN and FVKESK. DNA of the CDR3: TGTGCCAGCAGCCAAGGGTTAGGGTACACCGGGGAGCTGTTTTTT. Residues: CASSQGLGYTGELFF.

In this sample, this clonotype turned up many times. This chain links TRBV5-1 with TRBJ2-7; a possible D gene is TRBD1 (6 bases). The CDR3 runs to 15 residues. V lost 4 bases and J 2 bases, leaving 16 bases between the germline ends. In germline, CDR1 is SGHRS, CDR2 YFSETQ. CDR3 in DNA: TGCGCCAGCAGCCCCTCAGGGGCAGGCCCCTACGAGCAGTACTTC. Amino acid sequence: CASSPSGAGPYEQYF.

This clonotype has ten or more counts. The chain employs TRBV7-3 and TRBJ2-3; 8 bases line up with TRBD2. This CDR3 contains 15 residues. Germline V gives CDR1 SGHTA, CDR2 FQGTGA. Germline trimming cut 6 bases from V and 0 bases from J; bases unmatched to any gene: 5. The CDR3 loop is CASSFGGGSTDTQYF. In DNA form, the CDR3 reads TGTGCCAGCAGTTTCGGCGGGGGGAGCACAGATACGCAGTATTTT.

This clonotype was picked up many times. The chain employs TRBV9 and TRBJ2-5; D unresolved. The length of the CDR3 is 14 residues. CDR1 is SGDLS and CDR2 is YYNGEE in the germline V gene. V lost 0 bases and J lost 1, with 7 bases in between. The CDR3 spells CASSVGGSQETQYF. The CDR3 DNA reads TGTGCCAGCAGCGTAGGTGGCAGCCAAGAGACCCAGTACTTC.

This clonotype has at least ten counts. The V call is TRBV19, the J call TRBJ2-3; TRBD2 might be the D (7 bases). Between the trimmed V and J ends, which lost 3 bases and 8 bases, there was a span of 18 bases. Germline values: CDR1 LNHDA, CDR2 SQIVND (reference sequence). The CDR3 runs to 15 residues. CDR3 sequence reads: CASSIEGGRLGTQYF. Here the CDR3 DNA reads TGTGCCAGTAGTATCGAGGGGGGGCGACTAGGTACGCAGTATTTT.

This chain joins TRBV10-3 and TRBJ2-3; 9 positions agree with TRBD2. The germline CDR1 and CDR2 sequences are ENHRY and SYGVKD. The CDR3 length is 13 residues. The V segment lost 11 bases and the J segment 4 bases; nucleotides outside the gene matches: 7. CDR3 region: CALKGGGADTQYF. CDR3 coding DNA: TGTGCCCTAAAGGGCGGGGGGGCAGATACGCAGTATTTT.

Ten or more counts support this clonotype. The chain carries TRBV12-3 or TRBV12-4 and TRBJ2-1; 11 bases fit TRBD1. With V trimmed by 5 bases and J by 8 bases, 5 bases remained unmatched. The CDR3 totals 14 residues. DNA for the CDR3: TGTGCCAGCAGTATAGGACAGGGGGCCTATGAGCAGTTCTTC. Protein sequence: CASSIGQGAYEQFF.

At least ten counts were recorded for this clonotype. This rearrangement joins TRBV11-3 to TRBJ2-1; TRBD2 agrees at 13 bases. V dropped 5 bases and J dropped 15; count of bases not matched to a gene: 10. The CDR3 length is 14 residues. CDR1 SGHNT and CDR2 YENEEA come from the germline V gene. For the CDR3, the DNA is TGTGCCAGCAGCCTAGGACTAGCGGGAGCGCCCTTGTTCTTC. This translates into CASSLGLAGAPLFF.

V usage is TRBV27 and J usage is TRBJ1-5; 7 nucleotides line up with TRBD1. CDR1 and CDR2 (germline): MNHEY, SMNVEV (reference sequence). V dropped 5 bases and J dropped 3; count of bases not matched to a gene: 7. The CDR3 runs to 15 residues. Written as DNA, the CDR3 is TGTGCCAGCAGTGAGGGGACAGTGAACAATCAGCCCCAGCATTTT. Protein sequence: CASSEGTVNNQPQHF.

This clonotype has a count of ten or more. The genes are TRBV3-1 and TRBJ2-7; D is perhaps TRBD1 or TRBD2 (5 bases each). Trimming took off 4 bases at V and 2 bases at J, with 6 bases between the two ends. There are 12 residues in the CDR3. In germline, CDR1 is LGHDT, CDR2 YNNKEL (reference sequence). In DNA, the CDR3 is TGTGCCAGCAGCCCGGGACCCTACGAGCAGTACTTC. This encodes CASSPGPYEQYF.

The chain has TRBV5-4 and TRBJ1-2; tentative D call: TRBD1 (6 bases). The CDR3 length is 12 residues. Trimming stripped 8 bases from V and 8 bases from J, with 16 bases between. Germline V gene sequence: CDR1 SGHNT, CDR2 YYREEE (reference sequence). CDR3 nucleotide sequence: TGTGCCAGTTCCCGGAGGGGGGCGGGCTACACCTTC. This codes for CASSRRGAGYTF. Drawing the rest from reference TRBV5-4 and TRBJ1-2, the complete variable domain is ETGVTQSPTHLIKTRGQQVTLRCSSQSGHNTVSWYQQALGQGPQFIFQYYREEENGRGNFPPRFSGLQFPNYSSELNVNALELDDSALYLCASSRRGAGYTFGSGTRLTVV.

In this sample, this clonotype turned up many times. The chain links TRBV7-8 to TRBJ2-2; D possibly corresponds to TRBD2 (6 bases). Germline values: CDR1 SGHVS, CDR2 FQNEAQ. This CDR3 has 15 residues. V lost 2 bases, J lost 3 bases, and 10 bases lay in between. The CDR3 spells CASSLTLAYTGELFF. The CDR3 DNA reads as TGTGCCAGCAGCTTAACCCTAGCGTACACCGGGGAGCTGTTTTTT.